This TCR beta chain derives from a study of blood T cell repertoires in COVID-19. The method was immunoSEQ multiplex PCR; TCRdb's version includes in-frame clones alone and lacks a portion of them. The table has under 300,000 clones, around 85% seen once; the top ten hold roughly 1.5%. Enrolment of Seattle patients took place during active infection, and they were followed longitudinally. The origin of this receptor is a human donor with COVID-19, enrolled during active disease. The donor label of this sample is uncertain. Material for sequencing was peripheral blood.

This CDR3 is CASSHLKADRSNQPQHF. The CDR3 DNA reads TGTGCCAGCAGTCATCTAAAAGCCGATCGAAGCAATCAGCCCCAGCATTTT. The chain couples TRBV28 to TRBJ1-5; no reliable D call. With 5 bases removed from V and 1 base from J, the gap between germline ends came to 18 bases. The length of the CDR3 is 17 residues. Germline CDR1 MDHEN, CDR2 SYDVKM.